This is a list of T cell receptor beta chains from one sample in a study of identical twins. TCRdb itself ran the 5' RACE reads through MiXCR, one entry per CDR3 protein. The sample lists hundreds of thousands of distinct CDR3 sequences; 8% to 9% were seen once. These records were also assigned to another study, of yellow fever vaccine responses in identical twins.

Specimen: PBMCs. The receptors come from a woman in her late teens or twenties in good health. The CDR3 runs from the conserved cysteine through the conserved F or W. Each record gives: J gene, D gene, V gene, clone size, CDR3 DNA, CDR3 protein. A D gene is named only where the DNA matches it firmly. Only some rows state a clone size, as once, few, many or a class for expanded clones.

TRBJ2-1	TRBD1	TRBV4-3	-	TGCGCCAGCAGCCTCCGGGACAGGGGTCTCCCTGATGTCAATGAGCAGTTCTTC	CASSLRDRGLPDVNEQFF
TRBJ1-2	TRBD1	TRBV28	few	TGTGCCAGCAGTACAGGGGAGGGTGGCTACACCTTC	CASSTGEGGYTF
TRBJ1-1	-	TRBV6-5	few	TGTGCCAGCAGTTACTCCAAAGGGGCTCTGATGGGCACTGAAGCTTTCTTT	CASSYSKGALMGTEAFF
TRBJ2-3	-	TRBV12-3/TRBV12-4	many	TGTGCCAGCAGAAGTAGCGGAGGCACAGATACGCAGTATTTT	CASRSSGGTDTQYF
TRBJ2-3	-	TRBV20-1	few	TGCAGTGCTAGTGAGTGGGGAGAAGTCCAGGGAGTAGCAGATACGCAGTATTTT	CSASEWGEVQGVADTQYF
TRBJ2-3	-	TRBV5-1	few	TGCGCCAGCAGCTTAATGGAGATAGTCGGAGTTGATACGCAGTATTTT	CASSLMEIVGVDTQYF
TRBJ2-7	-	TRBV5-6	-	TGTGCCAGCAGCTTTGGACAGATCCGGCACTACTACGAGCAGTACTTC	CASSFGQIRHYYEQYF
TRBJ2-6	TRBD2	TRBV20-1	few	TGCAGTGCCCATCACCCGCGGGAGGTCTCTGGGGCCAACGTCCTGACTTTC	CSAHHPREVSGANVLTF
TRBJ2-5	-	TRBV27	-	TGTGCCAGCAGTTTACTCTCCGGACAGTGGGAGACCCAGTACTTC	CASSLLSGQWETQYF
TRBJ2-7	-	TRBV11-2	few	TGTGCCAGCAGCTTAGATCCCTTCCCGATAGAGCAGTACTTC	CASSLDPFPIEQYF
TRBJ2-7	-	TRBV20-1	few	TGCAGTGGAGACAGCTTCCCCGGCCCCGAGCAGTACTTC	CSGDSFPGPEQYF
TRBJ2-5	TRBD2	TRBV7-9	-	TGTGCCAGCAGCTTGGGAGGGGCCACTGAGACCCAGTACTTC	CASSLGGATETQYF
TRBJ2-7	TRBD1	TRBV7-2	-	TGTGCCAGCAGCCCACAACCGGGACAGATCTACGAGCAGTACTTC	CASSPQPGQIYEQYF
TRBJ2-7	-	TRBV7-9	-	TGTGCCAGCAGCTTAGTGGAGACCGGTCACTACGAGCAGTACTTC	CASSLVETGHYEQYF
TRBJ2-5	-	TRBV27	many	TGTGCCAGCAGTCAAGGGGAGGAAGAGACCCAGTACTTC	CASSQGEEETQYF
TRBJ2-7	-	TRBV12-3/TRBV12-4	many	TGTGCCAGCAGTTTATTAGGGTTCTCCTACGAGCAGTACTTC	CASSLLGFSYEQYF